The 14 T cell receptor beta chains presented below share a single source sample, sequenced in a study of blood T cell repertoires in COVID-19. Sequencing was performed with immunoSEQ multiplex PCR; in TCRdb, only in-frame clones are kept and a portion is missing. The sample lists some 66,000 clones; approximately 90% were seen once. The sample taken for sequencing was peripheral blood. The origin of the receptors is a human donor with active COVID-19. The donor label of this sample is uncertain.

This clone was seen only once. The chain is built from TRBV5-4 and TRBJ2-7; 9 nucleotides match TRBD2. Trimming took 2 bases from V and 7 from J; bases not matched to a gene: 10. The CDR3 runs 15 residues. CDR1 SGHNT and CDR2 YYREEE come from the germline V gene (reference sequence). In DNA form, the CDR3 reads TGTGCCAGCAGCTTATCTAGCGGGGTGGGCGTGGAGCAGTACTTC. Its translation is CASSLSSGVGVEQYF.

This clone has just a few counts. Here the CDR3 reads CASSEGGLNYEQYF. CDR3 DNA sequence: TGTGCCAGCAGTGAAGGGGGCCTCAACTACGAGCAGTACTTC. The chain couples TRBV6-1 to TRBJ2-7, with D possibly TRBD1 on 5 matching bases. The V end lost 1 base, the J end lost 3 bases, and 10 bases lay between the germline ends. This CDR3 contains 14 residues. CDR1 and CDR2 (germline): MNHNS, SASEGT.

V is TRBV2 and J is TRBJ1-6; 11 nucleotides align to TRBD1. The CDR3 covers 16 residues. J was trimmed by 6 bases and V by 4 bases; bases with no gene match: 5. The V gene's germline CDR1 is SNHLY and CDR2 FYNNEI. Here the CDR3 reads CASSVIGTGGNSPLHF. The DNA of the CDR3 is TGTGCCAGCAGTGTTATAGGGACAGGGGGTAATTCACCCCTCCACTTT. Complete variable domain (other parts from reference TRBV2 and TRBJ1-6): EPEVTQTPSHQVTQMGQEVILRCVPISNHLYFYWYRQILGQKVEFLVSFYNNEISEKSEIFDDQFSVERPDGSNFTLKIRSTKLEDSAMYFCASSVIGTGGNSPLHFGNGTRLTVT.

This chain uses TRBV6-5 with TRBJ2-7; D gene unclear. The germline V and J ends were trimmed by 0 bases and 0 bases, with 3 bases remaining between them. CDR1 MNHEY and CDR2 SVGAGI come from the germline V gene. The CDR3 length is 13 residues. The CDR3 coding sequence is TGTGCCAGCAGTTACTCGAGCTCCTACGAGCAGTACTTC. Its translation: CASSYSSSYEQYF.

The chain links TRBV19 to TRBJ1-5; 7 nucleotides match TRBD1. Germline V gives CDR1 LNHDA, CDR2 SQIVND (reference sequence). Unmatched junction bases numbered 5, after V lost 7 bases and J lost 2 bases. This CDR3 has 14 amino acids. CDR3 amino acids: CASNDRVGNQPQHF. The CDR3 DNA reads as TGTGCCAGTAACGACAGGGTTGGCAATCAGCCCCAGCATTTT.

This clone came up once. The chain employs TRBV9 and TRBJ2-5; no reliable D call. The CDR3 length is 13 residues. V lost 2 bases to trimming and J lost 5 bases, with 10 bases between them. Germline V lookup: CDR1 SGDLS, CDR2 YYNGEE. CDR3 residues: CASSVSIRETQYF. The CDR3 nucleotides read TGTGCCAGCAGCGTGAGTATTCGGGAGACCCAGTACTTC. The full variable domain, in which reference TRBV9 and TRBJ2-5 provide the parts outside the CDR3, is DSGVTQTPKHLITATGQRVTLRCSPRSGDLSVYWYQQSLDQGLQFLIQYYNGEERAKGNILERFSAQQFPDLHSELNLSSLELGDSALYFCASSVSIRETQYFGPGTRLLVL.

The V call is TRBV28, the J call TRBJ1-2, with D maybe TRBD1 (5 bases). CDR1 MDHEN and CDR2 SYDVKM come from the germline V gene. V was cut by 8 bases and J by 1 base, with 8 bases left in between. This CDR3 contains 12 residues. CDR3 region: CASGGVNYGYTF. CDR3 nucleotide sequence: TGTGCCAGCGGAGGGGTTAACTATGGCTACACCTTC.

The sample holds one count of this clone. CDR3 DNA: TGTGCCAGCAGTGAAGCCGACAGGGTGGAGGCCAACGTCCTGACTTTC. As protein: CASSEADRVEANVLTF. The chain joins TRBV2 to TRBJ2-6; 7 bases fit TRBD1. The CDR3 covers 16 residues. CDR1 SNHLY and CDR2 FYNNEI come from the germline V gene. Germline trimming cut 0 bases from V and 6 bases from J; bases unmatched to any gene: 5.

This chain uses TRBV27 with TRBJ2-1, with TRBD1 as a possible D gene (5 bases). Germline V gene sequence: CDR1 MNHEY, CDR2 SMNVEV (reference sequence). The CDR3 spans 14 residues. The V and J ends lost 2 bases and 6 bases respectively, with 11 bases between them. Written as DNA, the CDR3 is TGTGCCAGCAGTTTACAGGGTCGGGTCAATGAGCAGTTCTTC. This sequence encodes CASSLQGRVNEQFF.

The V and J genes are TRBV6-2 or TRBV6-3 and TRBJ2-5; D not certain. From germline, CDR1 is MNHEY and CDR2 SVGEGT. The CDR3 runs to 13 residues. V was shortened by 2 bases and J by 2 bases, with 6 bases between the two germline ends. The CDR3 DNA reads TGTGCCAGCAGTTACGGCAGACAAGAGACCCAGTACTTC. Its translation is CASSYGRQETQYF.

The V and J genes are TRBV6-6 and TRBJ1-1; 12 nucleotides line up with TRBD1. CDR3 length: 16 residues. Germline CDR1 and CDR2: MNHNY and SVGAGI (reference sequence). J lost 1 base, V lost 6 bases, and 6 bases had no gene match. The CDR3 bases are TGTGCCAGCAGGCAGGGACAGGGGGCGTGGAACACTGAAGCTTTCTTT. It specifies CASRQGQGAWNTEAFF.

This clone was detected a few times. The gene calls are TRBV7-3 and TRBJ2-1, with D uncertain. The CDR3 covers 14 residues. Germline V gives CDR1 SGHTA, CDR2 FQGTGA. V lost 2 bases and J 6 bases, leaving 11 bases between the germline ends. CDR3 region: CASSLLGRSNEQFF. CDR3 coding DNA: TGTGCCAGCAGCTTACTTGGTAGAAGCAATGAGCAGTTCTTC. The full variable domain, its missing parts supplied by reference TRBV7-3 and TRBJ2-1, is GAGVSQTPSNKVTEKGKYVELRCDPISGHTALYWYRQSLGQGPEFLIYFQGTGAADDSGLPNDRFFAVRPEGSVSTLKIQRTERGDSAVYLCASSLLGRSNEQFFGPGTRLTVL.

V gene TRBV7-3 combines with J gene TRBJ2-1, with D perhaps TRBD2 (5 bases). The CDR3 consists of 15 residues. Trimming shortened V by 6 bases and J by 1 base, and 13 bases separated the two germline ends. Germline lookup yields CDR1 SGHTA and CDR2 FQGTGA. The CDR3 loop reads CASSTYGVSYNEQFF. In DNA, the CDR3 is TGTGCCAGCAGTACTTACGGGGTGTCCTACAATGAGCAGTTCTTC.

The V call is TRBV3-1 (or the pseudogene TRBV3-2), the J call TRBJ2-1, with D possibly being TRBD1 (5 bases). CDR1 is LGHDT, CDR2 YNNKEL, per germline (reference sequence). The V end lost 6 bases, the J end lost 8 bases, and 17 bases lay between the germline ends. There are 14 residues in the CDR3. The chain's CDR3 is CASRPGLQVHEQFF. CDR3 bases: TGTGCCAGCAGACCCGGGCTACAGGTCCATGAGCAGTTCTTC.